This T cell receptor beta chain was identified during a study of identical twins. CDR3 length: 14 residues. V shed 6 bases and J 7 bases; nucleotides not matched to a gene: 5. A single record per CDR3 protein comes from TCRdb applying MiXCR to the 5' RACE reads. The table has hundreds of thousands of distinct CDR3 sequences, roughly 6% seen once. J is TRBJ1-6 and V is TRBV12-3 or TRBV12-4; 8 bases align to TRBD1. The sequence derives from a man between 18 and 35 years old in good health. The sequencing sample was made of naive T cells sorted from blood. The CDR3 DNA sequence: TGTGCCAGCAGGACGCGACAGGGGAATTCACCCCTCCACTTT. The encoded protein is CASRTRQGNSPLHF.